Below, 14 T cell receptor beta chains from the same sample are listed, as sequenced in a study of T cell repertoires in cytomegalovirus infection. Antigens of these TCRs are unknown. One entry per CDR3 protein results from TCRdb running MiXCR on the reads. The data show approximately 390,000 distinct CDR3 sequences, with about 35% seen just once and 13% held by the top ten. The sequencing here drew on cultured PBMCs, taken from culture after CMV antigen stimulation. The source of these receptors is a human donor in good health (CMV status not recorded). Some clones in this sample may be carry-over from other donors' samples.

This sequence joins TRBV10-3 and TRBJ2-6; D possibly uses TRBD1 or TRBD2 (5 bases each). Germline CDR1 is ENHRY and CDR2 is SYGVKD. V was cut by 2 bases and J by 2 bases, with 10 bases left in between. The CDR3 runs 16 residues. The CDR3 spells CAISERGDTGANVLTF. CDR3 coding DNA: TGTGCCATCAGTGAGAGAGGGGATACTGGGGCCAACGTCCTGACTTTC.

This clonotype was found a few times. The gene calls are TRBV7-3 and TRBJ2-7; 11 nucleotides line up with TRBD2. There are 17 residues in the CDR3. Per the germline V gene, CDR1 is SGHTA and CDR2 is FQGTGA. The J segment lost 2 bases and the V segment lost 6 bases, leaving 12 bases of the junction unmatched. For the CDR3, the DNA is TGTGCCAGCAGTCCGAGCCCGGGACTAGCGGAAACCTACGAGCAGTACTTC. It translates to CASSPSPGLAETYEQYF. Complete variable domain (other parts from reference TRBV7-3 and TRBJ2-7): GAGVSQTPSNKVTEKGKYVELRCDPISGHTALYWYRQSLGQGPEFLIYFQGTGAADDSGLPNDRFFAVRPEGSVSTLKIQRTERGDSAVYLCASSPSPGLAETYEQYFGPGTRLTVT.

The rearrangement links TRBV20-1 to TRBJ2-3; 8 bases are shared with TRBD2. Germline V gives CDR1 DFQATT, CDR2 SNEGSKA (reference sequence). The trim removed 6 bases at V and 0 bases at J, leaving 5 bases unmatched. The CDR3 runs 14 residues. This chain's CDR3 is CSAPIAGSTDTQYF. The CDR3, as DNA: TGCAGTGCCCCTATAGCGGGGAGCACAGATACGCAGTATTTT.

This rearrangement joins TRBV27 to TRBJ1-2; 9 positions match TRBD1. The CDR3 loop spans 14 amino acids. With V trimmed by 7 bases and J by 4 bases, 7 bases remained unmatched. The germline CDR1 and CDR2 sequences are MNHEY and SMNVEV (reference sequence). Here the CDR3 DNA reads TGTGCCAGCAAAAGACAGGGGGAGACCTATGGCTACACCTTC. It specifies CASKRQGETYGYTF.

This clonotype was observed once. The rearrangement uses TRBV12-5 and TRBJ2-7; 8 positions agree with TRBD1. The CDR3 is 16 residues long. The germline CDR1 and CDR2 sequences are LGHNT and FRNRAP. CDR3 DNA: TGTGTTAGTGGTTTCTCGACCGGGACAGGATTATACGAGCAGTACGTC. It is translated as CVSGFSTGTGLYEQYV.

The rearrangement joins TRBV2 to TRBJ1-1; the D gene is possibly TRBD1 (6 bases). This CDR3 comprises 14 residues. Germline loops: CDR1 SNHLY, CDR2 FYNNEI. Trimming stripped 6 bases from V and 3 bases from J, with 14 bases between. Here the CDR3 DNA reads TGTGCCAGCAGGAATGAGCAGGGGCACACTGAAGCTTTCTTT. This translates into CASRNEQGHTEAFF.

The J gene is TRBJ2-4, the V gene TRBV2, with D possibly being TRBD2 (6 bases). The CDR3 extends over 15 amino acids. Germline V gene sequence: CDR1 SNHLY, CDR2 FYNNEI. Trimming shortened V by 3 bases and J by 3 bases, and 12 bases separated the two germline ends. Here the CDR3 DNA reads TGTGCCAGCAGTGATGCTAGCGTGGACAAAAACATTCAGTACTTC. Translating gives CASSDASVDKNIQYF.

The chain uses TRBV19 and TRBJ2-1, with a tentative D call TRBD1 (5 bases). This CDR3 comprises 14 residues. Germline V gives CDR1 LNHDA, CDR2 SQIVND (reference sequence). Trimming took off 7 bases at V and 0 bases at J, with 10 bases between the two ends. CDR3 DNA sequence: TGTGCCAGTACACAGGTCAGCTCCTACAATGAGCAGTTCTTC. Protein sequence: CASTQVSSYNEQFF.

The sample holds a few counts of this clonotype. The CDR3 region is CASSYTSGTDTQYF. CDR3 nucleotides: TGTGCCAGCAGTTACACCAGCGGCACAGATACGCAGTATTTT. V and J are TRBV6-8 and TRBJ2-3; no definite D call. The germline V and J ends were trimmed by 2 bases and 1 base, with 7 bases remaining between them. Germline CDR1 is MNHGY and CDR2 is SAAAGT. This CDR3 has 14 residues.

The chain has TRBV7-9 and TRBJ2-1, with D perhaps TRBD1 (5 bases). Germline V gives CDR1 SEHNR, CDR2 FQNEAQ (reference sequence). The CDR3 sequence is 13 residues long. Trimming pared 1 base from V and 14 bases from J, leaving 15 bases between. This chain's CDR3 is CASSLVSQGSEFF. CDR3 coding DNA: TGTGCCAGCAGCTTAGTTTCTCAGGGATCGGAGTTCTTC.

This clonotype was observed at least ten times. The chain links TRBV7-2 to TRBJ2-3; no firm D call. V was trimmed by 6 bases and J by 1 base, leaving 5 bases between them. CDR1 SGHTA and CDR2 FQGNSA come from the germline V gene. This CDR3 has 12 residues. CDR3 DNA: TGTGCCAGCAGACACGGCACAGATACGCAGTATTTT. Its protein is CASRHGTDTQYF.

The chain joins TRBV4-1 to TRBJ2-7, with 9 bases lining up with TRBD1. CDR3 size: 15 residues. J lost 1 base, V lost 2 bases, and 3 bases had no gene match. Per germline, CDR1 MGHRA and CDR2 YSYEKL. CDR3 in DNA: TGCGCCAGCAGCCAAAAACAGGGGGCTTCCTACGAGCAGTACTTC. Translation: CASSQKQGASYEQYF.

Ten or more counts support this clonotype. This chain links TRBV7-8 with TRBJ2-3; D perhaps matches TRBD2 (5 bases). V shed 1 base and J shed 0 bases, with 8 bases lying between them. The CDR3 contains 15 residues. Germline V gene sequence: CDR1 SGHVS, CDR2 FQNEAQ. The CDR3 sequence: CASSLEGASTDTQYF. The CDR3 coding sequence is TGTGCCAGCAGCTTAGAGGGAGCGAGCACAGATACGCAGTATTTT.

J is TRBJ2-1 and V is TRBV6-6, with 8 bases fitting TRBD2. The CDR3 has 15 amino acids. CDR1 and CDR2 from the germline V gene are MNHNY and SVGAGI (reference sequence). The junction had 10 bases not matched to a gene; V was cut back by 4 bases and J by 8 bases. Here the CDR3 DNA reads TGTGCCAGCAGTTCTGAGCGGGAGAAGATGGATGAGCAGTTCTTC. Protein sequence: CASSSEREKMDEQFF.